The entry that follows covers one T cell receptor (beta chain) sequence. It lacks a known antigen. Base qualities are not provided; no much larger clone lies one nucleotide away. The donors were healthy, HIV-negative adults with no recently reported acute infections or vaccinations. All donors were Caucasian adults living in Nashville, Tennessee, USA. CD4+ T cells were enriched by magnetic negative selection, after which naive cells were positively selected on CD45RA and the negative fraction was taken as the memory subset. After blood collection by leukapheresis, PBMCs were isolated using Ficoll-Histopaque density gradient centrifugation and then cryopreserved in the vapor phase of liquid nitrogen. Purity and quantity of every magnetically sorted T cell population were checked by analytical flow cytometry. Genomic DNA was isolated from every sorted fraction and measured by UV absorbance on a Nanodrop 2000c.

Using the deep immunoSEQ assay, multiplex PCR amplified TCR CDR3 regions from genomic DNA. Extracted genomic DNA from each cell subset was distributed evenly across all wells of several immunoSEQ 96-well plates, and each plate was treated as a replicate. For sorted subsets, around 0.2 ug genomic DNA, equal to tens of thousands of T cell genomes, was loaded into each replicate PCR. Purified libraries were quantified with a Qubit 3.0 fluorometer, sized on a Bioanalyzer 2100, and re-quantified with the KAPA Library Quantification kit. A separate single-read 150-cycle Illumina NextSeq 550 flow cell was used to sequence each immunoSEQ 96-well plate. The original pipeline was this. Because the immunoSEQ output included only junctional sequences and no quality scores, the filtering could not be the same as the filtering used for full-length reads. Sequences were annotated with PyIR, a Python wrapper for IgBLAST v1.9, using IMGT germline references to assign V/J genes and CDR3. Reads with weak V/J assignments (E-value above 1e-6), missing CDR3, stop codons, out-of-frame junctions, or ambiguous translated residues were removed. A V3J clonotype was defined by an identical inferred V gene, J gene, and CDR3 amino acid sequence. The percentage overlap between two repertoires was calculated by dividing the number of shared unique clonotypes by the size of the smaller repertoire. RTK rarefaction, the Chao1 estimator, and Recon v2.1 estimates of unobserved clonotypes were used to assess repertoire richness. Generation probabilities were computed with OLGA for all TCRbeta clonotypes obtained by the gDNA method from several donors. TCRdb obtained this table from immuneACCESS and retained in-frame rearrangements with V and J assigned. These tables miss some clones; where compared with another copy, unresolved V genes account for less than half of the shortfall, and the remainder is unexplained. D and trimming come from the DNA, and the V and J calls and clone size come from that table. The sample records under 2.5 million clones, around 92% of which are singletons. The ten biggest clones cover 0.3% to 0.4% of the sample.

The sample originates from a study of shared clonotypes between healthy human individuals (dated by TCRdb to 2018 to 2021). Looking at the study overall: The cohort included three men and two women between 18 and 49 years of age. For each donor, CD4 naive and CD4 memory were each given three plates, CD8 naive was given two plates, and CD8 memory was given one plate. To estimate repertoire size and how much clonotypes are shared between individuals, the study performed deep sequencing of blood TCR repertoires from a few healthy adults. Different laboratories and diverse techniques were used to prepare libraries and sequence TCR repertoires, to increase sequencing depth and limit assay-specific biases. Per donor, leukapheresis produced somewhere between about 0.9 and 9 billion PBMCs. What the authors observed across the whole study: Estimated clonotype richness was generally larger for naive than for memory subsets. Pairwise subsampling led to the expectation that sequencing depth would affect the degree of clonotype sharing among donors. Even with the large sequencing depth, rarefaction of the sorted-subset datasets indicated that sequencing was incomplete. Sampling was restricted to blood, and TCR repertoires in tissue are likely to differ from TCR repertoires in blood. Compared with non-shared clonotypes, the clonotypes found in all four sorted-subset donors had higher generation probabilities. The small number of donors limited the genetic and exposure-history diversity represented. Approximately 5% of naive CD4, around 4% of naive CD8, 2% to 2.5% of memory CD4, and 0.35% to 0.5% of memory CD8 clonotypes were shared across a few donors.

Specimen: naive CD4+ T cells from PBMCs. The cell subset or site label, read with the paper, signifies: CD45RA+ positively selected. The TCR comes from a man between 18 and 29 years old in good health. Some clones in this sample may be carry-over from other donors' samples.

The base sequence is TGCGCCAGCAGCTTTACCCAGACGACTAGCGGCACCTACGAGCAGTACTTC. It codes for CASSFTQTTSGTYEQYF. Here the chain combines TRBV5-1 and TRBJ2-7; TRBD2 matches 9 bases in the middle. The CDR3 has 17 amino acids, counting the end cysteine and phenylalanine. Only the CDR3 DNA is retained, 51 bases long and in frame from the first base. For this chain, trimming is 2 bases at the V end and 2 bases at the J end, and the number of junction bases without a gene match is 11. The germline V gene sets CDR1 to SGHRS and CDR2 to YFSETQ.